Following are 25 T cell receptor beta chains from one sample sequenced in a study of glioma-infiltrating T cells after dendritic cell vaccination. TCRdb keeps only in-frame clones here, not all; method: immunoSEQ multiplex PCR. Of some 70,000 clones in the sample, 75% to 90% were seen once. Sequencing used blood, obtained before dendritic cell vaccination. The receptor source for this set is a human donor with glioblastoma.

The genes are TRBV6-4 and TRBJ2-3; 10 bases fit TRBD2. The CDR3 is 15 residues long. CDR1 is MRHNA, CDR2 SNTAGT, per germline. V lost 0 bases, J lost 4 bases, and 1 base stayed unmatched. The CDR3 nucleotides are TGTGCCAGCAGTGACTCGACTAGCGGGCCAGATACGCAGTATTTT. Protein sequence: CASSDSTSGPDTQYF.

The rearrangement uses TRBV5-1 and TRBJ2-2; 7 nucleotides agree with TRBD2. Germline loops: CDR1 SGHRS, CDR2 YFSETQ. The CDR3 runs to 18 residues. Trimming cost V 0 bases and J 3 bases; bases outside gene matches: 11. In nucleotides, the CDR3 is TGCGCCAGCAGCTTGGGCCTTGGGAGCGGGACGTACACCGGGGAGCTGTTTTTT. As protein: CASSLGLGSGTYTGELFF.

V usage is TRBV5-1 and J usage is TRBJ2-7, with 9 bases matching TRBD1. Per the germline V gene, CDR1 is SGHRS and CDR2 is YFSETQ. Trimming cost V 4 bases and J 3 bases; bases outside gene matches: 8. The CDR3 is made up of 15 amino acids. In DNA, the CDR3 is TGCGCCAGCAGCAGTACAGGGGGCATGGGCTACGAGCAGTACTTC. Translation gives CASSSTGGMGYEQYF.

The genes are TRBV2 and TRBJ1-3, with TRBD1 as a possible D gene (6 bases). With 7 bases removed from V and 0 bases from J, the gap between germline ends came to 13 bases. CDR1 SNHLY and CDR2 FYNNEI come from the germline V gene. This CDR3 comprises 15 residues. The CDR3 DNA follows: TGTGCCAGCAACCAGGACAGAGCCTCTGGAAACACCATATATTTT. Amino acids: CASNQDRASGNTIYF.

The genes are TRBV6-5 and TRBJ2-2; no clear D gene. The V and J ends lost 7 bases and 7 bases respectively, with 7 bases between them. Germline CDR1 MNHEY, CDR2 SVGAGI. The CDR3 covers 11 residues. This CDR3 reads CASTANGELFF. CDR3 coding DNA: TGTGCCAGCACCGCGAACGGGGAGCTGTTTTTT.

The gene calls are TRBV30 and TRBJ2-1, with TRBD2 matching 8 bases. This CDR3 region has 16 residues. Germline loops: CDR1 GTSNPN, CDR2 SVGIG (reference sequence). With V trimmed by 0 bases and J by 0 bases, 4 bases remained unmatched. The CDR3 DNA follows: TGTGCCTGGAGTGTACGGGGACTAGACTCCTACAATGAGCAGTTCTTC. Protein product: CAWSVRGLDSYNEQFF. Using reference TRBV30 and TRBJ2-1 for the parts outside the CDR3, the full variable domain is SQTIHQWPATLVQPVGSPLSLECTVEGTSNPNLYWYRQAAGRGLQLLFYSVGIGQISSEVPQNLSASRPQDRQFILSSKKLLLSDSGFYLCAWSVRGLDSYNEQFFGPGTRLTVL.

V and J are TRBV11-2 and TRBJ2-5, with D possibly TRBD2 on 5 matching bases. This CDR3 has 14 residues. V was shortened by 5 bases and J by 2 bases, with 12 bases between the two germline ends. Germline V gives CDR1 SGHAT, CDR2 FQNNGV. For the CDR3, the DNA is TGTGCCAGCAGCCTTCGGCGGGCTCAAGAGACCCAGTACTTC. Its translation: CASSLRRAQETQYF.

This chain links TRBV5-1 with TRBJ2-7; 8 bases are shared with TRBD1. The trim removed 3 bases at V and 2 bases at J, leaving 1 base unmatched. The germline V gene encodes CDR1 SGHRS and CDR2 YFSETQ. This CDR3 comprises 13 residues. The CDR3 DNA follows: TGCGCCAGCAGCTGGGGACAGGCCTACGAGCAGTACTTC. Amino acid sequence: CASSWGQAYEQYF.

This rearrangement joins TRBV19 to TRBJ2-5, with 7 bases aligning to TRBD2. TRBJ2-7 explains the end of the DNA better; the J call may be wrong. The V gene's germline CDR1 is LNHDA and CDR2 SQIVND (reference sequence). The CDR3 spans 16 residues. The CDR3 spells CASSIAHGEGTYEQYF. The CDR3 DNA is TGTGCCAGTAGTATAGCCCATGGGGAGGGAACCTACGAGCAGTACTTC.

This CDR3 is CASRLIKTGREQYF. CDR3 nucleotide sequence: TGTGCCAGCAGACTGATTAAGACAGGGCGAGAGCAGTACTTC. This chain joins TRBV11-2 and TRBJ2-7, with 7 bases that match TRBD1. J was trimmed by 7 bases and V by 6 bases; bases with no gene match: 12. This CDR3 contains 14 residues. Germline V gene sequence: CDR1 SGHAT, CDR2 FQNNGV.

CDR3 DNA: TGCGCCAGCAGCTGGAGTACAGGGGGGAACTATGGCTACACCTTC. Protein product: CASSWSTGGNYGYTF. The gene calls are TRBV5-1 and TRBJ1-2; 8 bases are shared with TRBD1. After removal of 3 bases from V and 2 bases from J, the junction contained 6 bases not matched to a gene. From germline, CDR1 is SGHRS and CDR2 YFSETQ. The CDR3 length is 15 residues.

There are a few counts of this clone. The chain couples TRBV10-2 to TRBJ1-2; TRBD1 matches at 9 bases. The V segment lost 10 bases and the J segment 2 bases; nucleotides outside the gene matches: 8. The CDR3 length is 14 residues. Germline-derived CDR1 and CDR2 are WSHSY and SAAADI. The CDR3, as DNA: TGCGCCATCGAGGACAGGGGTGGAAACTATGGCTACACCTTC. It specifies CAIEDRGGNYGYTF.

CDR3 sequence reads: CASTSSGGNTGELFF. CDR3 in DNA: TGTGCCAGTACCTCTAGCGGGGGAAACACCGGGGAGCTGTTTTTT. The chain is built from TRBV19 and TRBJ2-2; TRBD2 agrees at 10 bases. V trimming: 7 bases; J trimming: 2 bases; junction bases outside the gene matches: 4. The CDR3 loop spans 15 amino acids. Germline assignment: CDR1 LNHDA and CDR2 SQIVND (reference sequence).

The chain recombines TRBV6-5 with TRBJ2-3; TRBD1 aligns across 8 bases. The junction had 6 bases not matched to a gene; V was cut back by 5 bases and J by 2 bases. CDR1 is MNHEY, CDR2 SVGAGI, per germline. The CDR3 covers 15 residues. The DNA of the CDR3 is TGTGCCAGCAGTCGAGGACAGGGTGACACAGATACGCAGTATTTT. It encodes CASSRGQGDTDTQYF.

To note about this clone: Germline and junction disagree at one end, which may indicate a read error. The same CDR3 arises from other DNA sequences in this sample as well. The chain uses TRBV10-3 and TRBJ2-5, with 9 bases identical to TRBD2. The CDR3 has 18 amino acids. CDR1 is ENHRY and CDR2 is SYGVKD in the germline V gene. CDR3 sequence reads: CAISVEGSGGLRQETQYF. The CDR3 DNA follows: TGCGCCATCAGTGTTGAGGGTAGCGGGGGACTTCGCCAAGAGACCCAGTACTTC.

The rearrangement uses TRBV2 and TRBJ1-3, with D possibly matching TRBD1 (5 bases). The CDR3 contains 16 residues. V was cut by 4 bases and J by 0 bases, with 13 bases left in between. Germline-derived CDR1 and CDR2 are SNHLY and FYNNEI. CDR3 sequence: CASSAVRVFSGNTIYF. In nucleotides, the CDR3 is TGTGCCAGCAGTGCTGTCAGGGTTTTCTCTGGAAACACCATATATTTT.

The chain links TRBV5-5 to TRBJ2-7; 11 bases fit TRBD1. This CDR3 has 14 amino acids. V shed 2 bases, J shed 7 bases, and the junction held 5 bases outside the gene matches. Germline CDR1 SGHKS, CDR2 YYEKEE (reference sequence). The CDR3 DNA reads TGTGCCAGCAGCTTAGGACAGGGGGCGTTGGAGCAGTACTTC. Its translation: CASSLGQGALEQYF. Full variable domain (missing parts from reference TRBV5-5 and TRBJ2-7): DAGVTQSPTHLIKTRGQQVTLRCSPISGHKSVSWYQQVLGQGPQFIFQYYEKEERGRGNFPDRFSARQFPNYSSELNVNALLLGDSALYLCASSLGQGALEQYFGPGTRLTVT.

This clone appeared once. The chain uses TRBV5-1 and TRBJ2-5, with 7 bases that match TRBD1. The CDR3 totals 15 residues. CDR1 is SGHRS, CDR2 YFSETQ, per germline. Trimming cost V 4 bases and J 4 bases; bases outside gene matches: 10. The CDR3 DNA is TGCGCCAGCAGCCTTGACCATTCAGGGGGAGAGACCCAGTACTTC. Translating gives CASSLDHSGGETQYF.

The chain recombines TRBV18 with TRBJ2-2; 7 nucleotides match TRBD1. CDR3 length: 14 residues. V shed 4 bases, J shed 4 bases, and the junction held 3 bases outside the gene matches. Germline assignment: CDR1 KGHSH and CDR2 LQKENI. CDR3 amino acids: CASSLTGATGELFF. As DNA, the CDR3 is TGTGCCAGCTCACTTACAGGGGCCACCGGGGAGCTGTTTTTT. The full variable domain, with the rest looked up from reference TRBV18 and TRBJ2-2, is NAGVMQNPRHLVRRRGQEARLRCSPMKGHSHVYWYRQLPEEGLKFMVYLQKENIIDESGMPKERFSAEFPKEGPSILRIQQVVRGDSAAYFCASSLTGATGELFFGEGSRLTVL.

This clone was counted once. V is TRBV2 and J is TRBJ2-5, with D possibly TRBD1 on 5 matching bases. CDR3 length equals 13 residues. Germline V lookup: CDR1 SNHLY, CDR2 FYNNEI. Deletions cut 8 bases from V and 7 bases from J, with 17 bases between. CDR3 DNA: TGTGCCAGCGTGTGGCTAGGGGATGGGACCCAGTACTTC. Its translation: CASVWLGDGTQYF.

The chain has TRBV7-9 and TRBJ1-1; the D gene is possibly TRBD1 (5 bases). The CDR3 loop spans 15 amino acids. The germline V gene has CDR1 SEHNR and CDR2 FQNEAQ (reference sequence). Trimming removed 1 base at V and 4 bases at J, with 13 bases between. In DNA, the CDR3 is TGTGCCAGCAGCTTAGGTTGGGGGGAAGCCACTGAAGCTTTCTTT. Protein: CASSLGWGEATEAFF.

As for this clone: The germline gene is not matched at one end of the junction; a read error may be the cause. V is TRBV6-5 and J is TRBJ1-2, with D unclear. The CDR3 is made up of 13 amino acids. Germline V gives CDR1 MNHEY, CDR2 SVGAGI. Written as DNA, the CDR3 is TGTGCCAGCAGTCACTCTATTAACTATGGCTACACCTTC. Its protein is CASSHSINYGYTF.

The chain carries TRBV2 and TRBJ2-7, with 7 bases identical to TRBD1. The V gene end was trimmed by 9 bases and the J gene end by 4 bases; junction bases not matched to a gene: 9. This CDR3 has 13 residues. In germline, CDR1 is SNHLY, CDR2 FYNNEI. DNA for the CDR3: TGTGCCAGTGTTCCGGGGACAGCGTACGAGCAGTACTTC. Translated, it gives CASVPGTAYEQYF.

This clone was counted a few times. V usage is TRBV6-4 and J usage is TRBJ1-6, with a weak D call TRBD1 (6 bases). V was cut by 4 bases and J by 10 bases, with 14 bases left in between. Looked up from germline, CDR1 is MRHNA and CDR2 is SNTAGT. The CDR3 sequence is 14 residues long. The CDR3 loop reads CASSVQGVGSPLHF. The CDR3 nucleotides read TGTGCCAGCAGTGTACAGGGAGTCGGGTCACCCCTCCACTTT.

The chain recombines TRBV19 with TRBJ1-2; D remains ambiguous. Germline V CDR1 and CDR2: LNHDA, SQIVND (reference sequence). The CDR3 has 14 amino acids. Deletions cut 2 bases from V and 0 bases from J, with 7 bases between. CDR3 bases: TGTGCCAGTAGTATACAGTATTCTAACTATGGCTACACCTTC. It codes for CASSIQYSNYGYTF.